The 14 T cell receptor beta chains below come from one sample, sequenced in a study of radiation and T cells in renal cell carcinoma. Sample time point: blood 2 weeks post-SBRT. Treatment defined: 15 Gy SBRT to primary tumor, nephrectomy 4 weeks later. Repertoires were generated with immunoSEQ multiplex PCR, while TCRdb's copy carries only in-frame clones and drops some. The top ten hold under 6.5% of the sample, which has 100,000 to 150,000 clones, about four fifths seen once. This sample comprised blood, obtained from a patient whose treatment included radiotherapy and nephrectomy. All receptors derive from a man aged 50 to 59 with renal cell carcinoma.

The chain links TRBV9 to TRBJ1-1; TRBD1 agrees at 7 bases. CDR3 size: 14 residues. V lost 4 bases, J lost 5 bases, and 8 bases stayed unmatched. Germline loops: CDR1 SGDLS, CDR2 YYNGEE. The CDR3 DNA reads as TGTGCCAGCAGCCCGACAGGGCGAGGAACTGAAGCTTTCTTT. Translating gives CASSPTGRGTEAFF. The variable domain in full, with the rest retrieved from reference TRBV9 and TRBJ1-1, is DSGVTQTPKHLITATGQRVTLRCSPRSGDLSVYWYQQSLDQGLQFLIQYYNGEERAKGNILERFSAQQFPDLHSELNLSSLELGDSALYFCASSPTGRGTEAFFGQGTRLTVV.

This chain links TRBV4-2 with TRBJ2-2; 8 bases match TRBD1. J was trimmed by 5 bases and V by 3 bases; bases with no gene match: 8. The CDR3 consists of 16 residues. CDR1 is LGHNA, CDR2 YNFKEQ, per germline. For the CDR3, the DNA is TGTGCCAGCAGCCAGAGCCAGGGGGCGCGAACCGGGGAGCTGTTTTTT. This sequence encodes CASSQSQGARTGELFF.

The V and J genes are TRBV30 and TRBJ2-5; TRBD2 is a possible D gene (6 bases). Looked up from germline, CDR1 is GTSNPN and CDR2 is SVGIG (reference sequence). V was cut by 4 bases and J by 2 bases, with 11 bases left in between. This CDR3 is 13 amino acids long. The CDR3 bases are TGTGCCTGGAATAGGAGGGAACAAGAGACCCAGTACTTC. Translated, it gives CAWNRREQETQYF.

The gene calls are TRBV4-3 and TRBJ1-5; D uncertain. Trimming took 0 bases from V and 7 from J, leaving 10 bases between them. Germline V lookup: CDR1 LGHNA, CDR2 YSLEER. The CDR3 covers 14 residues. The CDR3 spells CASSQDRSAQPQHF. The CDR3 nucleotides are TGCGCCAGCAGCCAAGACAGATCAGCCCAGCCCCAGCATTTT.

The rearrangement joins TRBV20-1 to TRBJ2-5; 7 bases line up with TRBD1. V shed 7 bases and J 4 bases; nucleotides not matched to a gene: 3. Germline loops: CDR1 DFQATT, CDR2 SNEGSKA (reference sequence). This CDR3 is 11 amino acids long. The CDR3 DNA sequence: TGCAGTGAGCACAGGGGAGAGACCCAGTACTTC. Translation: CSEHRGETQYF.

The chain recombines TRBV6-1 with TRBJ1-1; TRBD1 agrees at 9 bases. With 2 bases clipped from V and 2 bases from J, the junction kept 21 bases outside the gene matches. Germline V gives CDR1 MNHNS, CDR2 SASEGT. The CDR3 runs to 21 residues. The CDR3 nucleotides read TGTGCCAGCAGTGAAAGGGGACAGGGAGGGTTTCTTTCTAGTATAAACACTGAAGCTTTCTTT. This encodes CASSERGQGGFLSSINTEAFF.

This chain connects TRBV6-5 to TRBJ2-3; tentative D call: TRBD1 (6 bases). The CDR3 extends over 13 amino acids. Trimming took 2 bases from V and 5 from J, leaving 8 bases between them. Germline values: CDR1 MNHEY, CDR2 SVGAGI. As DNA, the CDR3 is TGTGCCAGCAGTTACGTAGGGGGAGATACGCAGTATTTT. Protein: CASSYVGGDTQYF.

This chain connects TRBV29-1 to TRBJ2-1; TRBD2 agrees at 12 bases. The CDR3 length is 14 residues. Germline CDR1 is SQVTM and CDR2 is ANQGSEA. J lost 7 bases, V lost 3 bases, and 4 bases had no gene match. CDR3 protein: CSVDTSGGRNEQFF. The CDR3 DNA sequence: TGCAGCGTTGACACTAGCGGGGGGCGGAATGAGCAGTTCTTC.

The chain recombines TRBV4-1 with TRBJ2-1; 7 bases match TRBD2. V shed 0 bases and J 7 bases; nucleotides not matched to a gene: 6. Germline V gene data show CDR1 as MGHRA and CDR2 as YSYEKL. The CDR3 covers 15 residues. The CDR3 sequence is CASSQDRDYVNEQFF. CDR3 DNA: TGCGCCAGCAGCCAAGATCGGGACTACGTAAATGAGCAGTTCTTC.

This sequence joins TRBV13 and TRBJ2-7, with TRBD1 matching 7 bases. The CDR3 is made up of 14 amino acids. Trimming at V came to 5 bases and at J to 0 bases, leaving 4 bases not matched to a gene. From germline, CDR1 is PRHDT and CDR2 FYEKMQ (reference sequence). The CDR3 DNA reads TGTGCCAGCAGCGGTCCAGGGGGCTCCTACGAGCAGTACTTC. Its protein is CASSGPGGSYEQYF.

The table lists this clone with a count of one. The chain has TRBV10-3 and TRBJ1-1; unclear D gene. V was pared by 3 bases and J by 6 bases, with 5 bases between. Germline CDR1 and CDR2: ENHRY and SYGVKD. The CDR3 consists of 11 residues. The CDR3 region is CAISDTAEAFF. CDR3 DNA: TGTGCCATCAGTGATACAGCTGAAGCTTTCTTT.

V and J are TRBV5-1 and TRBJ1-2; 8 bases align to TRBD1. CDR3 size: 14 residues. V gave up 4 bases and J gave up 1 base; unmatched junction bases: 3. Germline V gene data show CDR1 as SGHRS and CDR2 as YFSETQ. CDR3 nucleotide sequence: TGCGCCAGCAGCCTGGACAGGGATAACTATGGCTACACCTTC. Amino acid sequence: CASSLDRDNYGYTF. Together with reference TRBV5-1 and TRBJ1-2, the CDR3 gives the full variable domain: KAGVTQTPRYLIKTRGQQVTLSCSPISGHRSVSWYQQTPGQGLQFLFEYFSETQRNKGNFPGRFSGRQFSNSRSEMNVSTLELGDSALYLCASSLDRDNYGYTFGSGTRLTVV.

This clone was counted a few times. The gene calls are TRBV19 and TRBJ1-5, with D possibly TRBD1 on 6 matching bases. The CDR3 covers 15 residues. Germline values: CDR1 LNHDA, CDR2 SQIVND (reference sequence). Trimming removed 3 bases from V and 7 bases from J, with 16 bases in between. In DNA form, the CDR3 reads TGTGCCAGTAGTATTGTTCAGGGGCCAGGGCAGCCCCAGCATTTT. Translated, it gives CASSIVQGPGQPQHF.

This clone was observed a single time. J is TRBJ2-5 and V is TRBV29-1, with unresolved D. This CDR3 spans 13 amino acids. Germline-derived CDR1 and CDR2 are SQVTM and ANQGSEA. Trimming took off 4 bases at V and 1 base at J, with 10 bases between the two ends. For the CDR3, the DNA is TGCAGCGTTGGGTCTACTGGCCAAGAGACCCAGTACTTC. Protein product: CSVGSTGQETQYF.